The 14 T cell receptor beta chains given below trace back to one sample, sequenced in a study of OX40 agonist ivuxolimab in advanced cancers. The table came from immunoSEQ multiplex PCR; TCRdb's copy has only in-frame clones and leaves some out. This table has tens of thousands of clones, 75% to 90% appearing once. Source: CD4+ or CD8+ T cells sorted from blood, taken in a trial of the OX40 agonist ivuxolimab. Receptors were obtained from an adult with an advanced solid tumor such as melanoma, head and neck, liver or kidney cancer.

This clone was counted only a few times. This chain joins TRBV5-6 and TRBJ1-6; 8 nucleotides align to TRBD1. CDR1 is SGHDT and CDR2 is YYEEEE in the germline V gene. J gave up 0 bases and V 1 base, and 3 bases lay outside the gene matches. The CDR3 covers 17 residues. This CDR3 is CASSLSGGLSYNSPLHF. The CDR3 DNA reads as TGTGCCAGCAGCTTGTCAGGGGGCCTCTCCTATAATTCACCCCTCCACTTT.

V gene TRBV11-1 combines with J gene TRBJ2-1; 8 bases map to TRBD2. The CDR3 is 15 amino acids. V lost 5 bases, J lost 5 bases, and 8 bases stayed unmatched. Germline CDR1 reads SGHAT; CDR2 reads FQDESV (reference sequence). In DNA, the CDR3 is TGTGCCAGCAGCCCCTCGGGGGGGATGGACAATGAGCAGTTCTTC. Translated, it gives CASSPSGGMDNEQFF.

The J gene is TRBJ2-7, the V gene TRBV29-1, with D unclear. The CDR3 length is 11 residues. Germline V gene sequence: CDR1 SQVTM, CDR2 ANQGSEA. Trimming pared 3 bases from V and 5 bases from J, leaving 8 bases between. Here the CDR3 reads CSVDGSDEQYF. As DNA, the CDR3 is TGCAGCGTTGACGGATCCGACGAGCAGTACTTC.

This sequence joins TRBV2 and TRBJ2-5, with 8 bases fitting TRBD2. Trimming cost V 3 bases and J 1 base; bases outside gene matches: 7. CDR3 size: 16 residues. Germline loops: CDR1 SNHLY, CDR2 FYNNEI. The CDR3 sequence is CASSDEFGGVQETQYF. The DNA for the CDR3 is TGTGCCAGCAGTGACGAGTTCGGGGGGGTCCAAGAGACCCAGTACTTC.

The chain couples TRBV7-3 to TRBJ2-1; TRBD2 aligns across 10 bases. Germline V gives CDR1 SGHTA, CDR2 FQGTGA. This CDR3 has 18 residues. V shed 1 base, J shed 5 bases, and the junction held 11 bases outside the gene matches. CDR3 sequence reads: CASSLNRRASGSDNEQFF. The CDR3 DNA sequence: TGTGCCAGCAGCTTAAATCGTCGGGCTAGCGGGAGTGACAATGAGCAGTTCTTC.

The chain employs TRBV28 and TRBJ2-7, with D possibly matching TRBD2 (6 bases). Germline V gene sequence: CDR1 MDHEN, CDR2 SYDVKM. The CDR3 spans 14 residues. V was trimmed by 2 bases and J by 7 bases, leaving 15 bases between them. The CDR3 DNA reads as TGTGCCAGCAGTTTACTTGGGACGGGGAGGGAGCAGTACTTC. Residues: CASSLLGTGREQYF.

This chain uses TRBV7-9 with TRBJ2-2; 7 bases map to TRBD1. Looked up from germline, CDR1 is SEHNR and CDR2 is FQNEAQ (reference sequence). This CDR3 has 16 residues. Trimming cost V 5 bases and J 3 bases; bases outside gene matches: 9. The DNA of the CDR3 is TGTGCCAGCAGCCTTGACAGGGTATTAGACACCGGGGAGCTGTTTTTT. Its protein is CASSLDRVLDTGELFF.

In this sample, this clone turned up once. V is TRBV9 and J is TRBJ1-3, with D uncertain. V lost 2 bases to trimming and J lost 0 bases, with 24 bases between them. The CDR3 runs 20 residues. Looked up from germline, CDR1 is SGDLS and CDR2 is YYNGEE. CDR3 region: CASSVGPSIARGFSGNTIYF. The CDR3 coding sequence is TGTGCCAGCAGCGTCGGACCCTCGATAGCCCGGGGATTCTCTGGAAACACCATATATTTT.

The J gene is TRBJ1-1, the V gene TRBV5-1, with 8 bases matching TRBD1. V was pared by 9 bases and J by 3 bases, with 7 bases of the junction left unmatched. Per the germline V gene, CDR1 is SGHRS and CDR2 is YFSETQ. The CDR3 has 13 amino acids. CDR3: CATSQGDDTEAFF. CDR3 sequence (DNA): TGCGCCACTTCACAGGGGGATGACACTGAAGCTTTCTTT.

V usage is TRBV28 and J usage is TRBJ2-4; D is perhaps TRBD1 (5 bases). V lost 6 bases and J 2 bases, leaving 8 bases between the germline ends. This CDR3 comprises 13 residues. Germline CDR1 MDHEN, CDR2 SYDVKM. The CDR3 sequence: CASSDSTKNIQYF. CDR3 sequence (DNA): TGTGCCAGCAGCGACAGTACCAAAAACATTCAGTACTTC.

This chain joins TRBV5-4 and TRBJ2-7, with 11 bases aligning to TRBD2. Losses at the gene ends were 4 bases for V and 4 bases for J; bases not matched to a gene: 10. CDR3 length: 16 residues. Germline V gene sequence: CDR1 SGHNT, CDR2 YYREEE (reference sequence). Written as DNA, the CDR3 is TGTGCCAGCAGCAGAGATAGCGGGGGGGCCGGGTACGAGCAGTACTTC. Translated: CASSRDSGGAGYEQYF.

The chain has TRBV7-2 and TRBJ1-4; D not certain. CDR1 SGHTA and CDR2 FQGNSA come from the germline V gene. The CDR3 spans 17 residues. V was pared by 5 bases and J by 0 bases, with 16 bases between. CDR3 region: CASSRYEVGATNEKLFF. The CDR3 DNA reads as TGTGCCAGCAGCCGCTACGAAGTAGGAGCAACTAATGAAAAACTGTTTTTT.

The genes are TRBV9 and TRBJ1-3; 8 positions match TRBD1. Germline lookup yields CDR1 SGDLS and CDR2 YYNGEE. The CDR3 has 17 amino acids. With V trimmed by 3 bases and J by 1 base, 9 bases remained unmatched. The CDR3 loop reads CASSGEGTGDSGNTIYF. CDR3 nucleotides: TGTGCCAGCAGCGGCGAGGGGACAGGTGATTCTGGAAACACCATATATTTT.

The chain recombines TRBV10-2 with TRBJ2-7, with 7 bases lining up with TRBD1. The CDR3 runs to 15 residues. Losses at the gene ends were 7 bases for V and 0 bases for J; bases not matched to a gene: 9. Germline CDR1 reads WSHSY; CDR2 reads SAAADI. In DNA form, the CDR3 reads TGCGCCAGCAATTATGGGACAGAGAGCTCCTACGAGCAGTACTTC. It translates to CASNYGTESSYEQYF.